Given below is one T cell receptor beta chain in context. Used for diagnoses were clinical symptoms, serum thyroxine and TRAb, thyroid ultrasound and orbital computed tomography. What was amplified from RNA transcripts were TCR beta CDR3 regions. Researchers ran a first-round RT-PCR on the TCR CDR3 using the HTBI primer set. TCRdb reprocessed the multiplex PCR reads via MiXCR and lists one record per CDR3 protein. The sample records some 600,000 distinct CDR3 sequences, about 15% being singletons. This entry is derived from a study of T cells in Graves' hyperthyroidism and ophthalmopathy. Background on the study: Blood from the periphery was taken at initial diagnosis, before any treatment.

Trimming removed 6 bases from V and 3 bases from J, with 12 bases in between. Germline values: CDR1 KGHDR, CDR2 SFDVKD. This CDR3 comprises 14 residues. The specimen sequenced was blood. The chain recombines TRBV24-1 with TRBJ2-3; possibly TRBD1 or TRBD2 for D (5 bases each). The receptor was derived from a woman in her 30s with Graves' hyperthyroidism that later progressed to Graves' ophthalmopathy. The DNA for the CDR3 is TGTGCCACCAGTATGGGGGTTGGGACAGATACGCAGTATTTT. It codes for CATSMGVGTDTQYF.